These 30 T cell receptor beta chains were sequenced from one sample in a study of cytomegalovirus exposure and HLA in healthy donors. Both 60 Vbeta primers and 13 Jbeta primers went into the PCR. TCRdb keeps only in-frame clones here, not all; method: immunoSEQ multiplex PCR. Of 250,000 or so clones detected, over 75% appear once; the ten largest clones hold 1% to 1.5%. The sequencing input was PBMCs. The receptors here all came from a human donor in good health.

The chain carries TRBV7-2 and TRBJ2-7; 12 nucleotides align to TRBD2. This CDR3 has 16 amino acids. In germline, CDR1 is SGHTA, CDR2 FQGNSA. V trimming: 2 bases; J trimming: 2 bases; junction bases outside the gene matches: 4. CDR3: CASSLITSGRTYEQYF. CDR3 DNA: TGTGCCAGCAGCTTAATCACTAGCGGGAGGACCTACGAGCAGTACTTC. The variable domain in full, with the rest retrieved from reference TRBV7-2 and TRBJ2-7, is GAGVSQSPSNKVTEKGKDVELRCDPISGHTALYWYRQSLGQGLEFLIYFQGNSAPDKSGLPSDRFSAERTGGSVSTLTIQRTQQEDSAVYLCASSLITSGRTYEQYFGPGTRLTVT.

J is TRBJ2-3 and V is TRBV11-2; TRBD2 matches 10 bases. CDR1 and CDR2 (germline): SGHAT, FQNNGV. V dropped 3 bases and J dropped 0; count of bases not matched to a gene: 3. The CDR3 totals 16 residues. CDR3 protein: CASSFETSGSTDTQYF. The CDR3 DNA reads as TGTGCCAGCAGCTTCGAGACTAGCGGGAGCACAGATACGCAGTATTTT. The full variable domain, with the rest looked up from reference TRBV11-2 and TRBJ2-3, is EAGVAQSPRYKIIEKRQSVAFWCNPISGHATLYWYQQILGQGPKLLIQFQNNGVVDDSQLPKDRFSAERLKGVDSTLKIQPAKLEDSAVYLCASSFETSGSTDTQYFGPGTRLTVL.

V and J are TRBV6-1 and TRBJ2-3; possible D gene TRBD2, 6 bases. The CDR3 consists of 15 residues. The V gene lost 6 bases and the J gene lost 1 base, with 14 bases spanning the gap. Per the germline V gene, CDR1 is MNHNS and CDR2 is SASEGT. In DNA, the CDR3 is TGTGCCAGCAGGTTCCGGGAGCTAGGCACAGATACGCAGTATTTT. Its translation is CASRFRELGTDTQYF.

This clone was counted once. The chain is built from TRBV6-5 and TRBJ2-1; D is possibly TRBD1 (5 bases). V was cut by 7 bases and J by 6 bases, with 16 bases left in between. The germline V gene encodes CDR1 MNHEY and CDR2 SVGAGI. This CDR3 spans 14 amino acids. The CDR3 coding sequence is TGTGCCAGCACTCCGGACACTTCATCCAATGAGCAGTTCTTC. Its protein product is CASTPDTSSNEQFF.

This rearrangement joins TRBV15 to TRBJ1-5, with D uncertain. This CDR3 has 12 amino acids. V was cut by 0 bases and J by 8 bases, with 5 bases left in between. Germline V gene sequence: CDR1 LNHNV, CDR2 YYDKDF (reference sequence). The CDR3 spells CATSRDREPQHF. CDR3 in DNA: TGTGCCACCAGCAGAGATCGGGAGCCCCAGCATTTT.

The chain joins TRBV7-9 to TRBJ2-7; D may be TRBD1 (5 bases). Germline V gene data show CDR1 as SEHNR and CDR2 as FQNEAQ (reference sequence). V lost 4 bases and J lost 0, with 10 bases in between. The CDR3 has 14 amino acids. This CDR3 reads CASSYQGYSYEQYF. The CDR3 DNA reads TGTGCCAGCAGCTATCAGGGTTACTCCTACGAGCAGTACTTC.

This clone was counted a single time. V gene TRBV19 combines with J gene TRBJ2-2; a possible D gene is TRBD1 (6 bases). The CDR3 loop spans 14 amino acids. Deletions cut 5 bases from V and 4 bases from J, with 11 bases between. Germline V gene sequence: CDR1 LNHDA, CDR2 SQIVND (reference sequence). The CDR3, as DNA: TGTGCCAGTAGTCCGGACAGTACCACCGGGGAGCTGTTTTTT. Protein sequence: CASSPDSTTGELFF. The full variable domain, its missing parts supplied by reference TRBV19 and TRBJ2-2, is DGGITQSPKYLFRKEGQNVTLSCEQNLNHDAMYWYRQDPGQGLRLIYYSQIVNDFQKGDIAEGYSVSREKKESFPLTVTSAQKNPTAFYLCASSPDSTTGELFFGEGSRLTVL.

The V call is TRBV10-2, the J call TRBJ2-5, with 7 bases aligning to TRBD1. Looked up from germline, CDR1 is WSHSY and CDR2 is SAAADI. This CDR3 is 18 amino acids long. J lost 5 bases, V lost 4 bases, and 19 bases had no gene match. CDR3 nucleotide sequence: TGCGCCAGCAGTGCGTTTGAAGGAGCTGACAGGGAGACGGAGACCCAGTACTTC. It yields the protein CASSAFEGADRETETQYF.

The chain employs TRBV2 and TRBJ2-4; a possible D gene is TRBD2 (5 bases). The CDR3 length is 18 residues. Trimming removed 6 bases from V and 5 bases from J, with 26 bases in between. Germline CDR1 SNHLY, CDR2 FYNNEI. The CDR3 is CASRHRGREIGWENIQYF. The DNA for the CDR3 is TGTGCCAGCAGGCACCGGGGAAGGGAAATCGGGTGGGAAAACATTCAGTACTTC. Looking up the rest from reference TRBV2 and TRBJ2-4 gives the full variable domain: EPEVTQTPSHQVTQMGQEVILRCVPISNHLYFYWYRQILGQKVEFLVSFYNNEISEKSEIFDDQFSVERPDGSNFTLKIRSTKLEDSAMYFCASRHRGREIGWENIQYFGAGTRLSVL.

The DNA for the CDR3 is TGCGCCAGCAGCCAGGGACTAGCGGGAGACAATGAGCAGTTCTTC. Translating gives CASSQGLAGDNEQFF. V is TRBV5-1 and J is TRBJ2-1; 14 positions agree with TRBD2. CDR3 length equals 15 residues. V was clipped by 4 bases and J by 5 bases; unmatched bases: 2. Germline values: CDR1 SGHRS, CDR2 YFSETQ.

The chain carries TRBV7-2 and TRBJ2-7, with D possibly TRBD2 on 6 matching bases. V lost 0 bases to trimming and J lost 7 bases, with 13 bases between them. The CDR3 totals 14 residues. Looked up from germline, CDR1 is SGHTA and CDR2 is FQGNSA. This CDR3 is CASSLASGRVEQYF. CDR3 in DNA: TGTGCCAGCAGCTTAGCTAGCGGCCGTGTGGAGCAGTACTTC. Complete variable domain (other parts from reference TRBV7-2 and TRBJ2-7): GAGVSQSPSNKVTEKGKDVELRCDPISGHTALYWYRQSLGQGLEFLIYFQGNSAPDKSGLPSDRFSAERTGGSVSTLTIQRTQQEDSAVYLCASSLASGRVEQYFGPGTRLTVT.

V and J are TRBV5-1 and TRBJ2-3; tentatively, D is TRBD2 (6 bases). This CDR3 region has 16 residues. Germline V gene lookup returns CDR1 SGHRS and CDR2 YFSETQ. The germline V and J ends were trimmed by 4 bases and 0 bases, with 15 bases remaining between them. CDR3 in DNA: TGCGCCAGCAGCGGGGGGACTTCCGCTAGCACAGATACGCAGTATTTT. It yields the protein CASSGGTSASTDTQYF.

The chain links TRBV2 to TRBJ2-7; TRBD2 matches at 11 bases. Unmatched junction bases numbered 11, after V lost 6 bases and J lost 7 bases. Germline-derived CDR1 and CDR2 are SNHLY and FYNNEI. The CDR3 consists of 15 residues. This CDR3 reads CASRAGTSGQGEQYF. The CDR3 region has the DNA TGTGCCAGCAGGGCCGGGACTAGCGGACAAGGAGAGCAGTACTTC.

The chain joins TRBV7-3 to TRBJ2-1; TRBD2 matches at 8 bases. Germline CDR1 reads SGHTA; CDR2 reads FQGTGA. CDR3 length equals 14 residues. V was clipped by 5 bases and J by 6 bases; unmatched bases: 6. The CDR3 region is CASSRGGIFNEQFF. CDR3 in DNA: TGTGCCAGCAGCCGGGGGGGGATTTTCAATGAGCAGTTCTTC.

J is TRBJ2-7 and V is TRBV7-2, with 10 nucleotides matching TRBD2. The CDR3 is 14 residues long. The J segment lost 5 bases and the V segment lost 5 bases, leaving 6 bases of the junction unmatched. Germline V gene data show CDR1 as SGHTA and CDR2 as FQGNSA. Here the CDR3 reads CASSPSGSPHEQYF. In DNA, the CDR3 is TGTGCCAGCAGCCCTAGCGGGAGCCCCCACGAGCAGTACTTC.

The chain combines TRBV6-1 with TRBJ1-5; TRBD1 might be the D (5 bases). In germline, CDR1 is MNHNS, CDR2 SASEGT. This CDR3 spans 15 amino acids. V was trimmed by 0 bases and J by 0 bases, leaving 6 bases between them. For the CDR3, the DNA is TGTGCCAGCAGTGAAGCTGACAGTAGCAATCAGCCCCAGCATTTT. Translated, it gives CASSEADSSNQPQHF.

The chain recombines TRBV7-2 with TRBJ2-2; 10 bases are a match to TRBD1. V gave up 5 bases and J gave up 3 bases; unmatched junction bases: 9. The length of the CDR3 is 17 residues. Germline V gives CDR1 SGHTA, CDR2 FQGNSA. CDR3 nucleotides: TGTGCCAGCAGCCCGAATCGACAGGGGGCCTACACCGGGGAGCTGTTTTTT. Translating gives CASSPNRQGAYTGELFF.

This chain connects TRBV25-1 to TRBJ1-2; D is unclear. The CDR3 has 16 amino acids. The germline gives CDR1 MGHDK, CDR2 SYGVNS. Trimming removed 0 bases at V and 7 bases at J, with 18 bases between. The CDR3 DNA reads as TGTGCCAGCAGTGAATATAGAGCGTTATATTCGGGTGGCTACACCTTC. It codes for CASSEYRALYSGGYTF.

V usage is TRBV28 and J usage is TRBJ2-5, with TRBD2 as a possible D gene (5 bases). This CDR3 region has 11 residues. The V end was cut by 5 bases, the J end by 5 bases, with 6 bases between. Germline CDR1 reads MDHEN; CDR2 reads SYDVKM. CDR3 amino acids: CASSTGETQYF. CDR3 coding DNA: TGTGCCAGCAGTACGGGGGAGACCCAGTACTTC.

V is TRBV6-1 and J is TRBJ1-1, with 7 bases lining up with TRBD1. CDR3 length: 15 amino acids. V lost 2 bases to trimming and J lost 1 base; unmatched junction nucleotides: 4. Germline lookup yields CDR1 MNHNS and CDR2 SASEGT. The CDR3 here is CASSEKGAGNTEAFF. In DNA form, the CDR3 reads TGTGCCAGCAGTGAAAAGGGGGCGGGGAACACTGAAGCTTTCTTT.

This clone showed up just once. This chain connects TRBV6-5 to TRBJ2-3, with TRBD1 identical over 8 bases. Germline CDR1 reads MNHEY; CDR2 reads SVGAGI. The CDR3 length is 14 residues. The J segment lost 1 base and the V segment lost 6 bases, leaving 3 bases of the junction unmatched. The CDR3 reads CASRLTGGTDTQYF. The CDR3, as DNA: TGTGCCAGCAGACTGACAGGGGGCACAGATACGCAGTATTTT.

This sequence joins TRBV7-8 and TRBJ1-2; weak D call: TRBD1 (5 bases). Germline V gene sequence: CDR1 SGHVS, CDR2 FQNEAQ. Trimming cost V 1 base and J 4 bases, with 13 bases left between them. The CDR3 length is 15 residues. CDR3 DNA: TGTGCCAGCAGCTTAGGGGGGGAGTGGGGCTATGGCTACACCTTC. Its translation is CASSLGGEWGYGYTF.

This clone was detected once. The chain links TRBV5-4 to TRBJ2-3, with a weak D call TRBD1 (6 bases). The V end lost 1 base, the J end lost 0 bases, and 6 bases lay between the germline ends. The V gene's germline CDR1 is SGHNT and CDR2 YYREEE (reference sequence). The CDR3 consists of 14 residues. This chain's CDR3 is CASSLTGSTDTQYF. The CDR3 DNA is TGTGCCAGCAGCTTGACAGGGAGCACAGATACGCAGTATTTT.

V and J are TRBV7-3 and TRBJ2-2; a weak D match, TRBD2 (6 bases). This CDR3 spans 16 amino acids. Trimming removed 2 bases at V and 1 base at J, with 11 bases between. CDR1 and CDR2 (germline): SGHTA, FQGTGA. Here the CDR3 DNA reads TGTGCCAGCAGCTTAGTTAGCGGCCAGAACACCGGGGAGCTGTTTTTT. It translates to CASSLVSGQNTGELFF.

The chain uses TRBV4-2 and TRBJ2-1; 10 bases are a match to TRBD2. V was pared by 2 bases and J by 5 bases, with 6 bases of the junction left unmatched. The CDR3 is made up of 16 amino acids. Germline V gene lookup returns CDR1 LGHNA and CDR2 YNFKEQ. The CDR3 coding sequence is TGTGCCAGCAGCCAACCCGGGACTAGCGTAAACAATGAGCAGTTCTTC. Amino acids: CASSQPGTSVNNEQFF.

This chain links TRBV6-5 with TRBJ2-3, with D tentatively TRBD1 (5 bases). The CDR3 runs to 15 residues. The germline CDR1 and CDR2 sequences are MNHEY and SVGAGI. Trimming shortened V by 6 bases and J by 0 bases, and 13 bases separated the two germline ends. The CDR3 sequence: CASRPQELSTDTQYF. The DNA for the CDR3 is TGTGCCAGCAGACCACAGGAACTTAGCACAGATACGCAGTATTTT.

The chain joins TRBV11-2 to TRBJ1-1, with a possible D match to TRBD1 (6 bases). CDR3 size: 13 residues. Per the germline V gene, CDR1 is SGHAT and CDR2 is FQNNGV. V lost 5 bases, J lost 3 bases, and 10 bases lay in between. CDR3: CASSPKGDTEAFF. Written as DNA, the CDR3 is TGTGCCAGCAGCCCGAAGGGGGACACTGAAGCTTTCTTT.

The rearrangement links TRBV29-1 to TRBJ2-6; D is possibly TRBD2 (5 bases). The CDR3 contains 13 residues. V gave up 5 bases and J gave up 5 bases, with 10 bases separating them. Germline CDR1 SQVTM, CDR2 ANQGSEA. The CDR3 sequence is CSVNTGRANVLTF. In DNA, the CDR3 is TGCAGCGTTAACACGGGAAGGGCCAACGTCCTGACTTTC. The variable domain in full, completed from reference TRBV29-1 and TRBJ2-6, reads SAVISQKPSRDICQRGTSLTIQCQVDSQVTMMFWYRQQPGQSLTLIATANQGSEATYESGFVIDKFPISRPNLTFSTLTVSNMSPEDSSIYLCSVNTGRANVLTFGAGSRLTVL.

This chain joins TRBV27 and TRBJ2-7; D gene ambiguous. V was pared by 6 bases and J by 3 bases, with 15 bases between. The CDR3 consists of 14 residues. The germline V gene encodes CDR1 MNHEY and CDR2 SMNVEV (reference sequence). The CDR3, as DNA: TGTGCCAGCAGACCGACAAACCTAATCTACGAGCAGTACTTC. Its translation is CASRPTNLIYEQYF.

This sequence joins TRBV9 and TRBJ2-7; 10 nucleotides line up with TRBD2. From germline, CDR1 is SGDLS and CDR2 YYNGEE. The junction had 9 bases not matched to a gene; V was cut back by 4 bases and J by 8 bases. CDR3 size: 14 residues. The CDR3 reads CASSQAASGSQQYF. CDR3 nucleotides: TGTGCCAGCAGCCAAGCGGCTAGCGGGAGTCAGCAGTACTTC.